One and the same sample provided the 32 T cell receptor beta chains below, sequenced in a study of blood T cell repertoires in COVID-19. TCRdb's copy holds only in-frame clones and misses some; the assay was immunoSEQ multiplex PCR. Here the sample spans about 250,000 clones, almost 85% being singletons. Material for sequencing was peripheral blood. The receptor source for this set is a man in his fifties with active or convalescent COVID-19.

The rearrangement joins TRBV5-4 to TRBJ2-1; 7 bases map to TRBD2. The CDR3 has 16 amino acids. The germline gives CDR1 SGHNT, CDR2 YYREEE (reference sequence). V shed 4 bases and J 0 bases; nucleotides not matched to a gene: 7. The CDR3 nucleotides are TGTGCCAGCAGCCCCACGGGAGGTAGCTCCTACAATGAGCAGTTCTTC. It yields the protein CASSPTGGSSYNEQFF.

This chain connects TRBV10-3 to TRBJ2-3; 9 nucleotides match TRBD2. The CDR3 has 15 amino acids. Germline CDR1 ENHRY, CDR2 SYGVKD. V dropped 0 bases and J dropped 3; count of bases not matched to a gene: 1. CDR3 nucleotides: TGTGCCATCAGTGAGTCGACTAGCGGAACAGATACGCAGTATTTT. Its protein product is CAISESTSGTDTQYF.

This sequence joins TRBV28 and TRBJ2-1; unclear D gene. Deletions cut 1 base from V and 3 bases from J, with 7 bases between. Germline values: CDR1 MDHEN, CDR2 SYDVKM. This CDR3 contains 14 residues. In DNA, the CDR3 is TGTGCCAGCAGTTTATATGGCTTCTACAATGAGCAGTTCTTC. Translated, it gives CASSLYGFYNEQFF.

V gene TRBV3-1 (or the pseudogene TRBV3-2) combines with J gene TRBJ1-1; D unresolved. Germline values: CDR1 LGHDT, CDR2 YNNKEL (reference sequence). The V end was cut by 1 base, the J end by 4 bases, with 7 bases between. This CDR3 is 13 amino acids long. CDR3 bases: TGTGCCAGCAGCCAAGTTATGTCCACTGAAGCTTTCTTT. Its translation: CASSQVMSTEAFF.

J is TRBJ2-1 and V is TRBV19, with 15 bases matching TRBD2. The V segment lost 6 bases and the J segment 8 bases; nucleotides outside the gene matches: 5. Germline-derived CDR1 and CDR2 are LNHDA and SQIVND (reference sequence). The CDR3 loop spans 15 amino acids. The CDR3 here is CASSDGTSGRHEQFF. The CDR3 DNA reads as TGTGCCAGTAGCGACGGGACTAGCGGGAGGCATGAGCAGTTCTTC.

V gene TRBV18 combines with J gene TRBJ2-7; 11 nucleotides align to TRBD2. Germline loops: CDR1 KGHSH, CDR2 LQKENI. This CDR3 region has 16 residues. The ends lost 0 bases at V and 4 bases at J; junction bases unmatched: 5. CDR3 nucleotide sequence: TGTGCCAGCTCACCACCGGCTAGCGGGAGGCAATACGAGCAGTACTTC. This gives the protein CASSPPASGRQYEQYF.

This chain connects TRBV2 to TRBJ1-5, with a possible D match to TRBD1 (5 bases). The V gene's germline CDR1 is SNHLY and CDR2 FYNNEI. V lost 6 bases to trimming and J lost 0 bases, with 12 bases between them. The CDR3 is 15 residues long. CDR3 sequence: CASRGTGDSNQPQHF. DNA for the CDR3: TGTGCCAGCAGGGGGACGGGGGATAGCAATCAGCCCCAGCATTTT.

The chain combines TRBV4-3 with TRBJ2-6; D ambiguous. The germline V gene has CDR1 LGHNA and CDR2 YSLEER. With 1 base removed from V and 0 bases from J, the gap between germline ends came to 7 bases. CDR3 length: 16 residues. The CDR3 loop is CASSQVYSSGANVLTF. The CDR3 region has the DNA TGCGCCAGCAGCCAAGTTTACAGCTCTGGGGCCAACGTCCTGACTTTC.

V and J are TRBV21-1 and TRBJ1-5; the table's D call of TRBD1 was not tested on the DNA. TRBV21-1 is a pseudogene segment. The CDR3 is made up of 16 amino acids. For the CDR3, the DNA is TGTGCCAGCCTTCGCGGACAGGGGCATAGCAATCAGCCCCAGCATTTT. Residues: CASLRGQGHSNQPQHF.

The rearrangement links TRBV15 to TRBJ2-7, with a tentative D call TRBD2 (5 bases). The germline V gene has CDR1 LNHNV and CDR2 YYDKDF (reference sequence). V was cut by 1 base and J by 1 base, with 14 bases left in between. CDR3 length: 16 amino acids. The CDR3 DNA reads as TGTGCCACCAGCAGAGCAACTAGTCCGCGATCCTACGAGCAGTACTTC. Translation gives CATSRATSPRSYEQYF.

The gene calls are TRBV28 and TRBJ2-2, with D tentatively TRBD1 (5 bases). The V end lost 5 bases, the J end lost 0 bases, and 13 bases lay between the germline ends. The CDR3 has 16 residues. From germline, CDR1 is MDHEN and CDR2 SYDVKM. CDR3 sequence (DNA): TGTGCCAGCAGTCCCCGGACACCTACGAACACCGGGGAGCTGTTTTTT. As protein: CASSPRTPTNTGELFF.

The chain links TRBV6-2 or TRBV6-3 to TRBJ1-2; tentative D call: TRBD1 (6 bases). V lost 2 bases to trimming and J lost 8 bases, with 21 bases between them. CDR1 MNHEY and CDR2 SVGEGT come from the germline V gene. The CDR3 totals 16 residues. Written as DNA, the CDR3 is TGTGCCAGCAGTTACGATTTACAGGGCAACCGTAGGGGCTACACCTTC. Translating it yields CASSYDLQGNRRGYTF.

The V and J genes are TRBV7-3 and TRBJ2-2; maybe TRBD2 (6 bases). Trimming removed 2 bases at V and 1 base at J, with 11 bases between. Germline values: CDR1 SGHTA, CDR2 FQGTGA. The CDR3 consists of 16 residues. Here the CDR3 reads CASSLSRDVNTGELFF. The CDR3 DNA sequence: TGTGCCAGCAGCTTATCGCGGGACGTGAACACCGGGGAGCTGTTTTTT.

The J gene is TRBJ2-7, the V gene TRBV7-9, with 7 positions matching TRBD1. This CDR3 comprises 15 residues. Looked up from germline, CDR1 is SEHNR and CDR2 is FQNEAQ (reference sequence). Losses at the gene ends were 1 base for V and 0 bases for J; bases not matched to a gene: 3. CDR3 sequence (DNA): TGTGCCAGCAGCTTAGACAGGGGTAACTCCTACGAGCAGTACTTC. This sequence encodes CASSLDRGNSYEQYF. Combining the CDR3 with reference TRBV7-9 and TRBJ2-7 gives the whole variable domain DTGVSQNPRHKITKRGQNVTFRCDPISEHNRLYWYRQTLGQGPEFLTYFQNEAQLEKSRLLSDRFSAERPKGSFSTLEIQRTEQGDSAMYLCASSLDRGNSYEQYFGPGTRLTVT.

The DNA of the CDR3 is TGTGCCAGCAGGGGCGACAGGGGAATGCTGAAGACCCAGTACTTC. Encoded protein: CASRGDRGMLKTQYF. V and J are TRBV28 and TRBJ2-5, with 8 bases matching TRBD1. The length of the CDR3 is 15 residues. CDR1 and CDR2 (germline): MDHEN, SYDVKM. Trimming cost V 6 bases and J 6 bases; bases outside gene matches: 12.

Of note for this clone: The same CDR3 arises from other DNA sequences in this sample as well. This sequence joins TRBV10-3 and TRBJ1-2, with 7 bases matching TRBD1. Germline CDR1 ENHRY, CDR2 SYGVKD. This CDR3 is 12 amino acids long. V dropped 4 bases and J dropped 6; count of bases not matched to a gene: 2. The CDR3 DNA reads as TGTGCCATCAGTGGTACAGGGGATGGCTACACCTTC. This codes for CAISGTGDGYTF.

V is TRBV24-1 and J is TRBJ1-2; 9 nucleotides match TRBD1. Germline loops: CDR1 KGHDR, CDR2 SFDVKD. The CDR3 spans 15 residues. V was clipped by 5 bases and J by 2 bases; unmatched bases: 5. CDR3 residues: CATSGPGQGNYGYTF. CDR3 in DNA: TGTGCCACCAGTGGCCCGGGACAGGGAAACTATGGCTACACCTTC.

In this sample, this clone turned up a few times. The chain combines TRBV6-5 with TRBJ2-7; 10 nucleotides match TRBD1. The CDR3 loop spans 14 amino acids. V lost 2 bases and J lost 4; bases outside the gene matches: 2. The germline V gene encodes CDR1 MNHEY and CDR2 SVGAGI. Here the CDR3 reads CASSYGDRGYEQYF. The CDR3 DNA reads as TGTGCCAGCAGTTACGGGGACAGGGGTTACGAGCAGTACTTC.

The V and J genes are TRBV19 and TRBJ2-2; the match to TRBD1 covers 7 bases. The CDR3 consists of 14 residues. CDR1 and CDR2 from the germline V gene are LNHDA and SQIVND (reference sequence). V was pared by 7 bases and J by 3 bases, with 5 bases of the junction left unmatched. DNA of the CDR3: TGTGCCAGTAAACCCGACAGGGACACCGGGGAGCTGTTTTTT. This encodes CASKPDRDTGELFF.

The chain employs TRBV4-2 and TRBJ2-2; 10 nucleotides agree with TRBD2. CDR1 LGHNA and CDR2 YNFKEQ come from the germline V gene. V shed 0 bases and J 7 bases; nucleotides not matched to a gene: 11. This CDR3 spans 18 amino acids. CDR3 residues: CASSQDAKSGRANGELFF. CDR3 nucleotide sequence: TGTGCCAGCAGCCAAGATGCCAAAAGCGGGAGGGCCAACGGGGAGCTGTTTTTT.

The chain combines TRBV28 with TRBJ2-6; 7 positions match TRBD1. CDR1 and CDR2 from the germline V gene are MDHEN and SYDVKM. This CDR3 spans 16 amino acids. V gave up 6 bases and J gave up 4 bases; unmatched junction bases: 9. CDR3 residues: CASRPNRGSGANVLTF. The CDR3 DNA sequence: TGTGCCAGCAGACCCAACAGGGGCTCGGGGGCCAACGTCCTGACTTTC.

This clone was counted between two and nine times. This sequence joins TRBV28 and TRBJ2-4; 9 bases match TRBD2. This CDR3 has 16 amino acids. With 6 bases clipped from V and 8 bases from J, the junction kept 14 bases outside the gene matches. Germline V gene lookup returns CDR1 MDHEN and CDR2 SYDVKM. CDR3 protein: CASRGVELAGRDIQYF. The CDR3 bases are TGTGCCAGCAGGGGGGTCGAGCTAGCGGGAAGGGACATTCAGTACTTC. The whole variable domain, filled in from reference TRBV28 and TRBJ2-4, reads DVKVTQSSRYLVKRTGEKVFLECVQDMDHENMFWYRQDPGLGLRLIYFSYDVKMKEKGDIPEGYSVSREKKERFSLILESASTNQTSMYLCASRGVELAGRDIQYFGAGTRLSVL.

This clone was observed a single time. The J gene is TRBJ2-2, the V gene TRBV27; maybe TRBD1 (5 bases). V gave up 5 bases and J gave up 6 bases, with 16 bases separating them. CDR3 size: 15 residues. Looked up from germline, CDR1 is MNHEY and CDR2 is SMNVEV (reference sequence). CDR3 loop: CASSPATSGSGELFF. The CDR3 DNA is TGTGCCAGCAGTCCTGCCACCTCAGGGTCCGGGGAGCTGTTTTTT.

The CDR3 region has the DNA TGCAGCGCCGGGGGGACTAGCGGAGAGACCCAGTACTTC. Protein product: CSAGGTSGETQYF. The V and J genes are TRBV29-1 and TRBJ2-5, with 11 positions matching TRBD2. V lost 7 bases, J lost 4 bases, and 5 bases stayed unmatched. Germline loops: CDR1 SQVTM, CDR2 ANQGSEA. There are 13 residues in the CDR3.

The rearrangement links TRBV28 to TRBJ1-2; D remains ambiguous. The CDR3 is made up of 11 amino acids. Trimming left V 4 bases short and J 5 bases short, with 5 bases between. The germline V gene has CDR1 MDHEN and CDR2 SYDVKM. CDR3 in amino acids: CASSSFYGYTF. In DNA form, the CDR3 reads TGTGCCAGCAGTTCCTTTTATGGCTACACCTTC.

The table lists this clone with a few counts. The J gene is TRBJ1-2, the V gene TRBV28; no clear D gene. This CDR3 has 13 amino acids. CDR1 MDHEN and CDR2 SYDVKM come from the germline V gene. Trimming shortened V by 6 bases and J by 6 bases, and 14 bases separated the two germline ends. CDR3 sequence: CASSYVLQDGYTF. Written as DNA, the CDR3 is TGTGCCAGCAGCTACGTTTTGCAAGATGGCTACACCTTC.

The chain joins TRBV6-5 to TRBJ2-1; 9 bases match TRBD2. The V segment lost 3 bases and the J segment 4 bases; nucleotides outside the gene matches: 7. Germline values: CDR1 MNHEY, CDR2 SVGAGI. This CDR3 has 16 amino acids. CDR3: CASSYGPSGTYNEQFF. The CDR3 bases are TGTGCCAGCAGTTATGGACCTAGCGGGACTTACAATGAGCAGTTCTTC.

For the CDR3, the DNA is TGCGCCAGCAGCCCTGATCCGGTCCACAATGAGCAGTTCTTC. Amino acids: CASSPDPVHNEQFF. This rearrangement joins TRBV4-1 to TRBJ2-1; D is undetermined. Germline CDR1 and CDR2: MGHRA and YSYEKL. The V gene lost 4 bases and the J gene lost 5 bases, with 12 bases spanning the gap. The CDR3 contains 14 residues.

The chain is built from TRBV7-9 and TRBJ2-5; D ambiguous. CDR3 length equals 13 residues. V gave up 3 bases and J gave up 5 bases, with 10 bases separating them. Germline CDR1 and CDR2: SEHNR and FQNEAQ (reference sequence). The CDR3 coding sequence is TGTGCCAGCAGCTTCACGGCGGTGGAGACCCAGTACTTC. It specifies CASSFTAVETQYF.

The rearrangement uses TRBV4-1 and TRBJ2-1; 8 positions match TRBD2. The CDR3 is 17 residues long. In germline, CDR1 is MGHRA, CDR2 YSYEKL. The junction had 15 bases not matched to a gene; V was cut back by 5 bases and J by 6 bases. DNA for the CDR3: TGCGCCAGCAGCGGAAGATTAGCCAGCGGGAGCGCCAATGAGCAGTTCTTC. Amino acids: CASSGRLASGSANEQFF.

V gene TRBV5-4 combines with J gene TRBJ1-1; D gene unclear. Trimming removed 0 bases from V and 1 base from J, with 7 bases in between. The V gene's germline CDR1 is SGHNT and CDR2 YYREEE (reference sequence). The CDR3 runs 14 residues. The CDR3 sequence: CASSLEWQNTEAFF. CDR3 in DNA: TGTGCCAGCAGCTTGGAGTGGCAGAACACTGAAGCTTTCTTT.

The chain joins TRBV7-2 to TRBJ2-1; TRBD2 matches 14 bases. V shed 5 bases and J 7 bases; nucleotides not matched to a gene: 13. CDR1 is SGHTA and CDR2 is FQGNSA in the germline V gene. This CDR3 spans 18 amino acids. CDR3 sequence (DNA): TGTGCCAGCAGCCAAGGGACTAGCGGGAGAGGGCTTCGGAATGAGCAGTTCTTC. Amino acid sequence: CASSQGTSGRGLRNEQFF.